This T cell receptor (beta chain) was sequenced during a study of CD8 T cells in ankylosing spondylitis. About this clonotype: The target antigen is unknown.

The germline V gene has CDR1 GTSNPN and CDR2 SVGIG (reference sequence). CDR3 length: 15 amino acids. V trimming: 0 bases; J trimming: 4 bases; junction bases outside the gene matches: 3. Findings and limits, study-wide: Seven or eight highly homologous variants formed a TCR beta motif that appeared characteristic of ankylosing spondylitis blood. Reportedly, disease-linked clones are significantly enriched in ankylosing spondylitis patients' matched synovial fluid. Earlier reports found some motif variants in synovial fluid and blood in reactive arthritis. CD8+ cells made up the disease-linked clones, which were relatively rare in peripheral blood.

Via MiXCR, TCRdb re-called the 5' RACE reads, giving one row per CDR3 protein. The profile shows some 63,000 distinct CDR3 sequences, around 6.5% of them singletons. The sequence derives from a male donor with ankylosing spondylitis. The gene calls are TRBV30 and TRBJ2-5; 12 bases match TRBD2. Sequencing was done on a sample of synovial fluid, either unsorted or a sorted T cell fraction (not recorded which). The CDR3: CAWSVPGLAGETQYF. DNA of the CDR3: TGTGCCTGGAGTGTACCGGGACTAGCGGGAGAGACCCAGTACTTC.